This T cell receptor (beta chain) was identified during a study of T cells in Graves' hyperthyroidism and ophthalmopathy. Study-level background: Initial diagnosis, before any treatment, was when peripheral blood was collected.

Exclusion criteria comprised uncontrolled infection, other autoimmune disease, pregnancy or lactation. PBMCs were collected from a roughly 10 ml volume of fresh peripheral blood. What was amplified from RNA transcripts were TCR beta CDR3 regions. Primed by the HTBI set, a first-round RT-PCR was run on the TCR CDR3. TCRdb recomputed calls from the multiplex PCR reads with MiXCR, one row per CDR3 protein. The sample has over 250,000 distinct CDR3 sequences, roughly an eighth seen once. Study-level points and caveats: Peripheral blood also featured most of the thyroid clonotypes expanded above 0.001.

The CDR3 loop spans 11 amino acids. Germline-derived CDR1 and CDR2 are LNHDA and SQIVND (reference sequence). The V end lost 4 bases, the J end lost 7 bases, and 7 bases lay between the germline ends. This clonotype has at least ten counts. Its antigen is currently unknown. The specimen was blood. The gene calls are TRBV19 and TRBJ1-2; no definite D call. This receptor was identified in a woman aged 40 to 50 with Graves' ophthalmopathy. The CDR3 DNA follows: TGTGCCAGTAGTAGCTCAGGTGGCTACACCTTC. As protein: CASSSSGGYTF.